This T cell receptor (beta chain) was recovered during a study of T cell repertoires in cytomegalovirus infection. Study-level background: Both a matching HLA type and CMV infection were indicated by public TCR beta signatures. Whole-study results and caveats: HLA-C-restricted CMV-specific TCR beta clonotypes were dominant in the ex vivo response. Of the TCR beta families, the public ones yielded a cumulative frequency that identified carriers of CMV plus the relevant HLA.

This CDR3 spans 15 amino acids. Germline CDR1 is MNHNY and CDR2 is SVGAGI (reference sequence). Trimming took 5 bases from V and 1 from J, leaving 12 bases between them. Remarks on this clonotype: Its antigen is currently unknown.

TCRdb passed the reads through MiXCR, listing each CDR3 protein once. Found here are 740,000 or so distinct CDR3 sequences, approximately 40% of them singletons; the top ten hold 2.5% to 3.5%. The specimen sequenced was PBMCs. The sequence was obtained from a human donor in good health (CMV status not recorded). Some clones in this sample may be carry-over from other donors' samples. The chain is built from TRBV6-6 and TRBJ1-5, with a tentative D call TRBD1 (5 bases). The CDR3 bases are TGTGCCAGCAGTGCCGGGACGAGGAGCAATCAGCCCCAGCATTTT. Translating it yields CASSAGTRSNQPQHF.